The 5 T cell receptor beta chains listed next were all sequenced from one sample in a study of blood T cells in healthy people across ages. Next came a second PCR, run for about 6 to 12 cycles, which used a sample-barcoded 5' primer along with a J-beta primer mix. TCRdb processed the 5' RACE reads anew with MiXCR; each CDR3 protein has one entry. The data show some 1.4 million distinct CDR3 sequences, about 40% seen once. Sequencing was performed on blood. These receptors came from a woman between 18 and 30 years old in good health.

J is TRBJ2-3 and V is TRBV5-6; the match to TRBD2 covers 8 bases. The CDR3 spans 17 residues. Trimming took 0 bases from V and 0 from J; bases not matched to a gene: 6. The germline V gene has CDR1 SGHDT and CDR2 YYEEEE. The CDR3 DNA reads TGTGCCAGCAGCTTGGTGTCTAGCGGGTATAGCACAGATACGCAGTATTTT. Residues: CASSLVSSGYSTDTQYF.

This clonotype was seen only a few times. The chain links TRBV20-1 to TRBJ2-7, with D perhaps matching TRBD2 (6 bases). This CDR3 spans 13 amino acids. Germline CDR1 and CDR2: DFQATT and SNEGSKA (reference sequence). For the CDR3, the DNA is TGCAGCGCCCCCGCTGCGGGGAATTACGAGCAGTACTTC. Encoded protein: CSAPAAGNYEQYF.

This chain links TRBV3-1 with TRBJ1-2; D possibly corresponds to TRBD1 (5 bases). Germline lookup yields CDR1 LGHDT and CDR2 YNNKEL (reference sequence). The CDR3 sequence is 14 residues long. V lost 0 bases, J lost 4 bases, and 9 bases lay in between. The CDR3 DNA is TGTGCCAGCAGCCAAGACGGGACCCGCTATGGCTACACCTTC. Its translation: CASSQDGTRYGYTF.

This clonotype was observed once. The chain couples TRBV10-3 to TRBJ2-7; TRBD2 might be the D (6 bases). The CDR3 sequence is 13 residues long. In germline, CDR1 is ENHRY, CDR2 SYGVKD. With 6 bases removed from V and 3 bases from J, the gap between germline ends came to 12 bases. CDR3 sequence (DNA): TGTGCCATCAGCACGGGAGAGAACTACGAGCAGTACTTC. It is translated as CAISTGENYEQYF.

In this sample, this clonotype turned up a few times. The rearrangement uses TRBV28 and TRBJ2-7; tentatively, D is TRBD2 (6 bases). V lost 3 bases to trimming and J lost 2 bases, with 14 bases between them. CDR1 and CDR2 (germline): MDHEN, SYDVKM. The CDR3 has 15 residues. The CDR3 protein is CASSLGGVGAYEQYF. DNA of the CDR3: TGTGCCAGCAGTTTGGGCGGGGTCGGGGCCTACGAGCAGTACTTC.